The 32 T cell receptor beta chains given below trace back to one sample, sequenced in a study of OX40 agonist ivuxolimab in advanced cancers. Sequenced by immunoSEQ multiplex PCR; TCRdb stores in-frame clones only, minus some. This sample has some 81,000 clones, with around 87% found just once. The sequenced sample was CD4+ or CD8+ T cells sorted from blood, obtained in a trial of the OX40 agonist ivuxolimab. All receptors come from an adult with an advanced solid tumor such as melanoma, head and neck, liver or kidney cancer.

This clone occurred once. This rearrangement joins TRBV28 to TRBJ2-3, with a possible D match to TRBD2 (6 bases). From germline, CDR1 is MDHEN and CDR2 SYDVKM. The CDR3 consists of 15 residues. V was clipped by 3 bases and J by 2 bases, with 12 bases between them. CDR3: CASSFGGPLTDTQYF. CDR3 sequence (DNA): TGTGCCAGCAGTTTTGGAGGGCCCCTCACAGATACGCAGTATTTT.

The chain employs TRBV11-2 and TRBJ2-7, with D perhaps matching TRBD1 or TRBD2 (6 bases each). V shed 3 bases and J shed 2 bases, with 17 bases lying between them. This CDR3 contains 16 residues. The germline V gene encodes CDR1 SGHAT and CDR2 FQNNGV. This chain's CDR3 is CASSLGGQEAAYEQYF. CDR3 nucleotides: TGTGCCAGCAGCTTGGGGGGCCAGGAGGCGGCCTACGAGCAGTACTTC.

The chain couples TRBV2 to TRBJ2-2; tentative D call: TRBD2 (5 bases). The CDR3 covers 15 residues. With 4 bases removed from V and 5 bases from J, the gap between germline ends came to 14 bases. CDR1 and CDR2 (germline): SNHLY, FYNNEI. The CDR3 region is CASSARVRGTGELFF. CDR3 sequence (DNA): TGTGCCAGCAGTGCTCGGGTTAGAGGGACCGGGGAGCTGTTTTTT.

The table lists this clone with a few counts. V usage is TRBV2 and J usage is TRBJ1-6; D gene uncertain. The CDR3 covers 12 residues. Germline values: CDR1 SNHLY, CDR2 FYNNEI. V gave up 8 bases and J gave up 10 bases, with 12 bases separating them. CDR3 coding DNA: TGTGCCAGCTCAGGTGTTGTCTCACCCCTCCACTTT. Translating gives CASSGVVSPLHF.

This rearrangement joins TRBV5-4 to TRBJ1-2, with D possibly TRBD1 on 6 matching bases. Germline assignment: CDR1 SGHNT and CDR2 YYREEE (reference sequence). Trimming removed 6 bases from V and 3 bases from J, with 15 bases in between. This CDR3 comprises 14 residues. The CDR3 is CASTRGGLDYGYTF. CDR3 DNA: TGTGCCAGCACCCGAGGGGGGCTAGACTATGGCTACACCTTC. Full variable domain (remainder filled in from reference TRBV5-4 and TRBJ1-2): ETGVTQSPTHLIKTRGQQVTLRCSSQSGHNTVSWYQQALGQGPQFIFQYYREEENGRGNFPPRFSGLQFPNYSSELNVNALELDDSALYLCASTRGGLDYGYTFGSGTRLTVV.

V usage is TRBV9 and J usage is TRBJ1-5; TRBD1 is a possible D gene (5 bases). V was trimmed by 0 bases and J by 0 bases, leaving 16 bases between them. CDR3 length equals 18 residues. Germline CDR1 is SGDLS and CDR2 is YYNGEE. Written as DNA, the CDR3 is TGTGCCAGCAGCGTAGTCGAGACAGATCCCAATAGCAATCAGCCCCAGCATTTT. As protein: CASSVVETDPNSNQPQHF.

As DNA, the CDR3 is TGTGCCAGCAGTTGGGACAGGGTAAATGGCTACACCTTC. Translating gives CASSWDRVNGYTF. This sequence joins TRBV2 and TRBJ1-2; the match to TRBD1 covers 9 bases. J was trimmed by 6 bases and V by 5 bases; bases with no gene match: 4. CDR3 length: 13 residues. The V gene's germline CDR1 is SNHLY and CDR2 FYNNEI.

The genes are TRBV7-9 and TRBJ2-3; possible D gene TRBD2, 5 bases. CDR1 is SEHNR, CDR2 FQNEAQ, per germline (reference sequence). V shed 5 bases and J shed 1 base, with 10 bases lying between them. CDR3 length equals 14 residues. The CDR3 DNA reads TGTGCCAGCAGCCCGGACTCCGGCACAGATACGCAGTATTTT. Translating it yields CASSPDSGTDTQYF.

A single count supports this clone. This sequence joins TRBV5-1 and TRBJ2-1, with 8 positions matching TRBD1. V lost 4 bases to trimming and J lost 6 bases; unmatched junction nucleotides: 6. There are 14 residues in the CDR3. Germline lookup yields CDR1 SGHRS and CDR2 YFSETQ. CDR3 bases: TGCGCCAGCAGCCCCCGGGACAGGTCCAATGAGCAGTTCTTC. Translation: CASSPRDRSNEQFF.

V usage is TRBV9 and J usage is TRBJ1-2; D is ambiguous. This CDR3 spans 12 amino acids. The V end was cut by 0 bases, the J end by 8 bases, with 8 bases between. Per germline, CDR1 SGDLS and CDR2 YYNGEE. The CDR3: CASSVDSVGYTF. The DNA for the CDR3 is TGTGCCAGCAGCGTAGATTCCGTCGGCTACACCTTC.

The chain recombines TRBV5-4 with TRBJ1-4; D is uncertain. Germline V lookup: CDR1 SGHNT, CDR2 YYREEE (reference sequence). CDR3 length: 14 residues. Trimming shortened V by 3 bases and J by 8 bases, and 14 bases separated the two germline ends. CDR3 DNA sequence: TGTGCCAGCAGCTCCTCGGGCGAATCCGAAAAACTGTTTTTT. This codes for CASSSSGESEKLFF.

About this clone: This same CDR3 is encoded by further DNA sequences in the sample. The rearrangement joins TRBV6-1 to TRBJ1-1; D uncertain. V was shortened by 5 bases and J by 4 bases, with 5 bases between the two germline ends. The CDR3 sequence is 11 residues long. Germline V gives CDR1 MNHNS, CDR2 SASEGT. CDR3 bases: TGTGCCAGCAGTTGGGGCACTGAAGCTTTCTTT. Protein: CASSWGTEAFF.

This chain joins TRBV4-3 and TRBJ2-7; the match to TRBD1 covers 11 bases. V lost 2 bases and J lost 3; bases outside the gene matches: 6. Germline V gives CDR1 LGHNA, CDR2 YSLEER. CDR3 size: 16 residues. The CDR3 loop reads CASSQSLGTGGYEQYF. The CDR3 bases are TGCGCCAGCAGCCAATCGTTAGGGACAGGGGGCTACGAGCAGTACTTC.

The chain employs TRBV7-2 and TRBJ2-3, with 11 bases fitting TRBD1. This CDR3 spans 15 amino acids. Germline trimming cut 5 bases from V and 3 bases from J; bases unmatched to any gene: 4. Germline CDR1 is SGHTA and CDR2 is FQGNSA. This CDR3 is CASSKDRGLTDTQYF. DNA for the CDR3: TGTGCCAGCAGCAAGGACAGGGGGCTTACAGATACGCAGTATTTT.

Worth noting for this clone: Distinct nucleotide sequences in the sample also encode this CDR3. This chain joins TRBV6-5 and TRBJ1-4; a weak D match, TRBD1 (6 bases). Germline lookup yields CDR1 MNHEY and CDR2 SVGAGI. Trimming left V 0 bases short and J 5 bases short, with 10 bases between. The CDR3 contains 15 residues. DNA of the CDR3: TGTGCCAGCAGTTACTCGGGACACTTCAATGAAAAACTGTTTTTT. Translating it yields CASSYSGHFNEKLFF.

This chain connects TRBV5-1 to TRBJ1-5; D gene uncertain. The length of the CDR3 is 13 residues. From germline, CDR1 is SGHRS and CDR2 YFSETQ. Trimming removed 4 bases from V and 5 bases from J, with 10 bases in between. CDR3 in DNA: TGCGCCAGCAGCCTGGCCGGGGATCAGCCCCAGCATTTT. This encodes CASSLAGDQPQHF.

The chain has TRBV27 and TRBJ1-1; no clear D. The CDR3 loop spans 13 amino acids. Germline loops: CDR1 MNHEY, CDR2 SMNVEV (reference sequence). V was trimmed by 5 bases and J by 1 base, leaving 8 bases between them. CDR3 bases: TGTGCCAGCAGTAACATAGCGAACACTGAAGCTTTCTTT. Amino acids: CASSNIANTEAFF.

The rearrangement joins TRBV4-1 to TRBJ1-2; no clear D. The CDR3 sequence is 14 residues long. CDR1 is MGHRA and CDR2 is YSYEKL in the germline V gene. V lost 1 base and J lost 1, with 7 bases in between. The CDR3 DNA is TGCGCCAGCAGCCAAGGGTCGCTTAACTATGGCTACACCTTC. Translating gives CASSQGSLNYGYTF.

This sequence joins TRBV5-1 and TRBJ2-3; 7 bases align to TRBD2. V lost 1 base and J lost 0; bases outside the gene matches: 5. The germline V gene has CDR1 SGHRS and CDR2 YFSETQ. CDR3 length equals 16 residues. CDR3 nucleotides: TGCGCCAGCAGCTTGCTGGGAGGGCTAAGCACAGATACGCAGTATTTT. Protein product: CASSLLGGLSTDTQYF.

This clone was counted a single time. The chain recombines TRBV5-6 with TRBJ2-1, with TRBD1 matching 8 bases. The CDR3 has 16 amino acids. Germline values: CDR1 SGHDT, CDR2 YYEEEE. Losses at the gene ends were 0 bases for V and 3 bases for J; bases not matched to a gene: 5. This CDR3 is CASSLGSGGNYNEQFF. CDR3 sequence (DNA): TGTGCCAGCAGCTTGGGTTCAGGGGGCAACTACAATGAGCAGTTCTTC.

The V call is TRBV5-5, the J call TRBJ2-5; D remains ambiguous. V was pared by 0 bases and J by 2 bases, with 8 bases between. This CDR3 region has 14 residues. Germline-derived CDR1 and CDR2 are SGHKS and YYEKEE (reference sequence). CDR3 DNA sequence: TGTGCCAGCAGCTTGGTTGGTATTCAAGAGACCCAGTACTTC. It yields the protein CASSLVGIQETQYF.

V and J are TRBV5-1 and TRBJ1-2; TRBD1 matches 7 bases. Germline loops: CDR1 SGHRS, CDR2 YFSETQ. J lost 10 bases, V lost 3 bases, and 15 bases had no gene match. The CDR3 extends over 15 amino acids. The CDR3 nucleotides are TGCGCCAGCAGCTCCACGACAGGGAGAGGATCACACTACACCTTC. Amino acid sequence: CASSSTTGRGSHYTF.

Note on this clone: The sample contains more than one DNA sequence encoding this CDR3. V gene TRBV7-9 combines with J gene TRBJ2-7; D perhaps matches TRBD2 (6 bases). This CDR3 is built from 14 residues. The V end lost 0 bases, the J end lost 2 bases, and 8 bases lay between the germline ends. CDR1 is SEHNR and CDR2 is FQNEAQ in the germline V gene (reference sequence). The CDR3, as DNA: TGTGCCAGCAGCTTAGCGGGACTTACCTACGAGCAGTACTTC. Protein: CASSLAGLTYEQYF.

The chain carries TRBV21-1 and TRBJ1-2; TRBD1 is taken as the D call from the table, unchecked against the DNA. TRBV21-1 is recorded as a pseudogene. The CDR3 sequence is 15 residues long. In nucleotides, the CDR3 is TGTGCCAGCAGCGCGGACAGGGATACTAACTATGGCTACACCTTC. Its translation is CASSADRDTNYGYTF.

CDR3 nucleotides: TGCGCCAGCAGCCCGGACCCTAACTATGGCTACACCTTC. Its translation is CASSPDPNYGYTF. The chain employs TRBV4-3 and TRBJ1-2; D unresolved. Trimming pared 4 bases from V and 0 bases from J, leaving 6 bases between. Germline CDR1 is LGHNA and CDR2 is YSLEER. The CDR3 spans 13 residues.

This sequence joins TRBV10-3 and TRBJ2-5; D is uncertain. The end of the DNA fits TRBJ2-7 better, so the J call may be wrong. CDR1 ENHRY and CDR2 SYGVKD come from the germline V gene. CDR3 length: 14 residues. CDR3 sequence (DNA): TGTGCCATCACCATAACACCCTCCACCTACGAGCAGTACTTC. Amino acid sequence: CAITITPSTYEQYF.

The CDR3 loop reads CASSFLGVDYEQYF. The CDR3 bases are TGTGCCAGCAGCTTCTTAGGGGTCGACTACGAGCAGTACTTC. V and J are TRBV5-6 and TRBJ2-7; tentatively, D is TRBD1 (5 bases). Trimming cost V 2 bases and J 3 bases, with 12 bases left between them. Per germline, CDR1 SGHDT and CDR2 YYEEEE. The CDR3 sequence is 14 residues long. The whole variable domain, remainder taken from reference TRBV5-6 and TRBJ2-7, is DAGVTQSPTHLIKTRGQQVTLRCSPKSGHDTVSWYQQALGQGPQFIFQYYEEEERQRGNFPDRFSGHQFPNYSSELNVNALLLGDSALYLCASSFLGVDYEQYFGPGTRLTVT.

The chain has TRBV5-1 and TRBJ1-1; perhaps TRBD1 as D (5 bases). The CDR3 runs to 15 residues. Germline CDR1 SGHRS, CDR2 YFSETQ. Trimming removed 0 bases from V and 2 bases from J, with 11 bases in between. CDR3 region: CASSLEGTQNTEAFF. The CDR3 DNA reads as TGCGCCAGCAGCTTGGAAGGGACGCAAAACACTGAAGCTTTCTTT.

The chain recombines TRBV5-1 with TRBJ2-7; D is possibly TRBD2 (6 bases). The germline V gene has CDR1 SGHRS and CDR2 YFSETQ. Trimming took off 4 bases at V and 3 bases at J, with 17 bases between the two ends. The CDR3 has 15 amino acids. The CDR3 DNA sequence: TGCGCCAGCAGCCCCCTTGCGGGAAGTGGCTACGAGCAGTACTTC. Its translation: CASSPLAGSGYEQYF.

Here the CDR3 DNA reads TGTGCCAGCAGCAAAGGGGGGACAGGGGTCTCGGGGCAGTACTTC. Translation: CASSKGGTGVSGQYF. The chain recombines TRBV2 with TRBJ2-7, with TRBD1 matching over 10 bases. CDR3 length: 15 amino acids. Germline trimming cut 6 bases from V and 9 bases from J; bases unmatched to any gene: 14. Per the germline V gene, CDR1 is SNHLY and CDR2 is FYNNEI.

This clone has a handful of counts. The V call is TRBV5-1, the J call TRBJ2-7; D is possibly TRBD1 (7 bases). CDR1 SGHRS and CDR2 YFSETQ come from the germline V gene. CDR3 size: 14 residues. Trimming removed 5 bases at V and 3 bases at J, with 15 bases between. CDR3 loop: CASREGTADYEQYF. The CDR3 nucleotides are TGCGCCAGCAGGGAGGGGACAGCCGACTACGAGCAGTACTTC.

This chain uses TRBV5-1 with TRBJ2-2; 8 bases agree with TRBD1. Per the germline V gene, CDR1 is SGHRS and CDR2 is YFSETQ. V lost 4 bases to trimming and J lost 6 bases; unmatched junction nucleotides: 11. The CDR3 loop spans 16 amino acids. CDR3: CASSPLTGVGAGELFF. The CDR3 bases are TGCGCCAGCAGCCCGCTGACAGGGGTCGGAGCCGGGGAGCTGTTTTTT.